The clone carrying this TCR beta chain has a count of ten or more. Its antigen remains unidentified. The CDR3 consists of 13 residues. V shed 6 bases and J shed 1 base, with 10 bases lying between them. Germline loops: CDR1 SEHNR, CDR2 FQNEAQ (reference sequence). Using its own MiXCR run on the reads, TCRdb lists one record per CDR3 protein. The profile covers roughly 230,000 distinct CDR3 sequences, with 17% appearing a single time and 40% to 55% taken by the ten largest. This sample was included in a study of T cell repertoires in cytomegalovirus infection. Overall study context: Public TCR beta signature analysis indicated the presence of both CMV infection and matching HLA type. Study-level results: Within the response measured ex vivo, HLA-C-restricted CMV-specific TCR beta clonotypes were dominant. Cumulative frequency of public TCR beta families picked out carriers of CMV plus the relevant HLA.

Material: CD8+ T cells from PBMCs. The TCR originated in a human donor in good health (CMV status not recorded). Some clones in this sample may be carry-over from other donors' samples. The chain employs TRBV7-9 and TRBJ2-7; possibly TRBD1 for D (5 bases). The CDR3 DNA follows: TGTGCCAGCAGGACAGCAAATTCCTACGAGCAGTACTTC. Translated: CASRTANSYEQYF.